A selection of T cell receptor beta chains follows, all from one sample in a study of cytomegalovirus exposure and HLA in healthy donors. Sequencing was performed with immunoSEQ multiplex PCR; in TCRdb, only in-frame clones are kept and a portion is missing. The sample consists of 80,000 to 100,000 clones, approximately 85% of them appearing once. Sequenced: PBMCs. The receptors originated from a man aged 35 to 55 in good health and CMV-seropositive. Both conserved end residues are part of each CDR3. The D gene is left open where the match is weak. Not all rows give a size; the values are once, few, many and, for expanded clones, a class.

J gene,clone size,D gene,V gene,CDR3 protein,CDR3 DNA
TRBJ2-7,NA,NA,TRBV13,CASSLVHSRDGDEQYF,TGTGCCAGCAGCTTAGTTCATTCGCGGGATGGGGACGAGCAGTACTTC
TRBJ1-2,once,NA,TRBV27,CASGVGDNYGYTF,TGTGCCAGCGGTGTTGGAGATAACTATGGCTACACCTTC
TRBJ2-7,few,NA,TRBV4-1,CASSQGGTVSGEQYF,TGCGCCAGCAGCCAAGGGGGGACTGTCTCGGGGGAGCAGTACTTC
TRBJ2-5,once,TRBD2,TRBV19,CASAPRTSGSLETQYF,TGTGCCAGTGCACCCCGCACTAGCGGGAGTTTGGAGACCCAGTACTTC
TRBJ2-3,NA,NA,TRBV16,CASSPGGTDTQYF,TGTGCCAGCAGCCCCGGGGGCACAGATACGCAGTATTTT
TRBJ2-7,few,TRBD1,TRBV6-6,CASSSGTDSLYEQYF,TGTGCCAGCAGTTCCGGGACAGACTCACTCTACGAGCAGTACTTC
TRBJ2-1,few,NA,TRBV27,CASSIRVRSGNEQFF,TGTGCCAGCTCAATCAGGGTTCGGTCCGGGAATGAGCAGTTCTTC
TRBJ2-7,NA,NA,TRBV6-4,CASSEPQAYEQYF,TGTGCCAGCAGTGAGCCACAAGCCTACGAGCAGTACTTC
TRBJ2-3,once,NA,TRBV10-2,CASSALALGTDTQYF,TGCGCCAGCAGTGCCCTAGCGTTGGGCACAGATACGCAGTATTTT
TRBJ1-3,NA,NA,TRBV6-6,CASSYATLGNTIYF,TGTGCCAGCAGTTACGCGACTTTGGGAAACACCATATATTTT
TRBJ2-7,NA,NA,TRBV7-9,CASSLDIRGGEQYF,TGTGCCAGCAGCTTAGACATCAGGGGCGGCGAGCAGTACTTC
TRBJ2-7,NA,TRBD1,TRBV5-4,CASSQGTGAYEQYF,TGTGCCAGCAGCCAGGGGACAGGGGCCTACGAGCAGTACTTC
TRBJ1-2,NA,NA,TRBV29-1,CSVEDSGRGNGYTF,TGCAGCGTTGAAGATTCTGGAAGGGGGAATGGCTACACCTTC
TRBJ2-7,NA,TRBD2,TRBV4-1,CASSQLSGRAMYEQYF,TGCGCCAGCAGCCAACTAAGCGGGAGGGCCATGTACGAGCAGTACTTC
TRBJ2-7,NA,TRBD1,TRBV4-1,CASSPSPGTGSEQYF,TGCGCCAGCAGCCCTTCTCCCGGGACAGGTTCCGAGCAGTACTTC
TRBJ1-6,NA,NA,TRBV9,CASSHDAGKDSPLHF,TGTGCCAGCAGCCACGACGCGGGGAAGGATTCACCCCTCCACTTT
TRBJ1-2,NA,NA,TRBV5-1,CASSSQASNYGYTF,TGCGCCAGCAGCTCCCAGGCCTCTAACTATGGCTACACCTTC
TRBJ2-3,NA,NA,TRBV6-6,CASRDTIPDTQYF,TGTGCCAGCCGGGACACCATCCCAGATACGCAGTATTTT
TRBJ2-7,once,NA,TRBV10-1,CASSRDIVSEQYF,TGCGCCAGCAGCCGGGACATCGTCAGCGAGCAGTACTTC
TRBJ2-7,NA,TRBD1,TRBV5-1,CASSLGGDRSYEQYF,TGCGCCAGCAGCTTGGGGGGGGACAGGTCCTACGAGCAGTACTTC
TRBJ2-5,NA,TRBD1,TRBV29-1,CSVDHDRGQETQYF,TGCAGCGTGGACCACGACAGGGGGCAAGAGACCCAGTACTTC
TRBJ2-7,NA,NA,TRBV6-6,CASRQTMDSYEQYF,TGTGCCAGCCGACAGACAATGGACTCCTACGAGCAGTACTTC
TRBJ2-7,NA,NA,TRBV6-1,CASSEQGLSYEQYF,TGTGCCAGCAGTGAACAGGGCCTCTCCTACGAGCAGTACTTC
TRBJ1-6,NA,TRBD1,TRBV6-5,CASSYLGQGAYSPLHF,TGTGCCAGCAGTTACTTAGGACAGGGGGCATATTCACCCCTCCACTTT
TRBJ1-2,NA,NA,TRBV4-1,CASSQDIKGNGREGYTF,TGCGCCAGCAGCCAAGATATTAAAGGGAACGGGCGGGAAGGCTACACCTTC
TRBJ1-2,NA,NA,TRBV9,CASSVVAGSNGYTF,TGTGCCAGCAGCGTAGTGGCAGGGTCGAATGGCTACACCTTC
TRBJ2-7,NA,TRBD2,TRBV15,CATSTRTSGRAGEQYF,TGTGCCACCAGCACCCGGACTAGCGGGAGGGCCGGCGAGCAGTACTTC
TRBJ2-7,few,TRBD1,TRBV27,CASSLIGTGYEQYF,TGTGCCAGCAGTTTAATCGGGACAGGGTACGAGCAGTACTTC
TRBJ2-5,NA,NA,TRBV7-7,CASSLGQGKTQYF,TGTGCTAGCAGCTTAGGGCAGGGGAAGACCCAGTACTTC
TRBJ1-2,NA,NA,TRBV29-1,CSVDKGESYGYTF,TGCAGCGTTGACAAGGGGGAATCCTATGGCTACACCTTC
TRBJ1-2,NA,NA,TRBV10-2,CASKARDKNYGYTF,TGCGCCAGCAAAGCCCGGGACAAGAACTATGGCTACACCTTC
TRBJ1-5,NA,NA,TRBV7-9,CSSSGGDGNQPQHF,TGTTCCAGCAGCGGAGGGGACGGCAATCAGCCCCAGCATTTT
TRBJ1-1,NA,TRBD1,TRBV2,CASSLDRGYTEAFF,TGTGCCAGCAGCCTTGACAGGGGGTACACTGAAGCTTTCTTT
TRBJ2-2,NA,NA,TRBV7-9,CASSLNTAGELFF,TGTGCCAGCAGCTTAAATACGGCCGGGGAGCTGTTTTTT
TRBJ2-1,NA,TRBD2,TRBV9,CASSVSGTTSYNEQFF,TGTGCCAGCAGCGTGTCGGGGACTACCTCCTACAATGAGCAGTTCTTC
TRBJ2-5,NA,TRBD1,TRBV18,CASSPTDREETQYF,TGTGCCAGCTCACCCACCGACAGGGAAGAGACCCAGTACTTC
TRBJ1-1,NA,NA,TRBV19,CASESLNTEAFF,TGTGCCAGTGAGAGCCTGAACACTGAAGCTTTCTTT
TRBJ2-2,NA,TRBD2,TRBV7-9,CSSSLHRLAGGTGELFF,TGTTCCAGCAGCCTACACCGGCTAGCGGGAGGGACCGGGGAGCTGTTTTTT
TRBJ1-2,NA,TRBD1,TRBV29-1,CSVEDRAYGYTF,TGCAGCGTTGAGGACAGGGCCTATGGCTACACCTTC
TRBJ1-2,NA,TRBD1,TRBV6-5,CASTQGALANYGYTF,TGTGCCAGCACTCAGGGGGCATTAGCTAACTATGGCTACACCTTC
TRBJ2-7,NA,NA,TRBV6-5,CASSPYRVSYEQYF,TGTGCCAGCAGCCCCTACAGGGTCTCCTACGAGCAGTACTTC
TRBJ2-5,NA,NA,TRBV7-2,CASSLAGGQETQYF,TGTGCCAGCAGCTTAGCGGGGGGCCAAGAGACCCAGTACTTC
TRBJ2-1,NA,TRBD1,TRBV4-1,CASSQGTGGYNEQFF,TGCGCCAGCAGCCAAGGGACAGGGGGCTACAATGAGCAGTTCTTC
TRBJ2-3,NA,TRBD2,TRBV28,CGTGTSGFTDTQYF,TGTGGAACCGGGACTAGCGGCTTCACAGATACGCAGTATTTT
TRBJ2-6,NA,NA,TRBV19,CASSTGGSGANVLTF,TGTGCCAGCTCGACCGGGGGCTCTGGGGCCAACGTCCTGACTTTC
TRBJ2-7,NA,NA,TRBV5-1,CASSLGSQVGYEQYF,TGCGCCAGCAGCTTAGGCAGCCAGGTCGGCTACGAGCAGTACTTC
TRBJ2-2,NA,TRBD1,TRBV27,CASSGLGTGLGGELFF,TGTGCCAGCAGCGGGCTCGGGACAGGACTCGGCGGGGAGCTGTTTTTT
TRBJ2-2,once,NA,TRBV10-2,CASSVDYTGELFF,TGCGCCAGCTCTGTCGACTACACCGGGGAGCTGTTTTTT
TRBJ2-7,NA,TRBD2,TRBV9,CASSVGSGGPYEQYF,TGTGCCAGCAGCGTAGGAAGCGGGGGCCCCTACGAGCAGTACTTC
TRBJ2-1,NA,TRBD1,TRBV7-2,CASSFTGGAGNEQFF,TGTGCCAGCAGCTTTACAGGGGGCGCGGGGAATGAGCAGTTCTTC
TRBJ1-5,NA,NA,TRBV29-1,CSVEQPGQPQHF,TGCAGCGTTGAACAGCCGGGACAGCCCCAGCATTTT
TRBJ1-5,once,NA,TRBV5-4,CASSLDRGNQPQHF,TGTGCCAGCAGCTTGGACAGGGGCAATCAGCCCCAGCATTTT
TRBJ1-6,NA,NA,TRBV6-1,CASSEFGGSNSPLHF,TGTGCCAGCAGTGAATTCGGAGGGTCTAATTCACCCCTCCACTTT
TRBJ2-5,once,NA,TRBV7-6,CASSLSGGQETQYF,TGTGCCAGCAGCTTAAGTGGCGGGCAAGAGACCCAGTACTTC
TRBJ2-3,few,TRBD2,TRBV6-1,CARTLAGVPTDTQYF,TGTGCCAGGACCCTAGCGGGGGTCCCCACAGATACGCAGTATTTT
TRBJ1-1,NA,TRBD1,TRBV19,CASSMIWGQGSTEAFF,TGTGCCAGTAGTATGATATGGGGACAGGGCAGCACTGAAGCTTTCTTT
TRBJ2-5,NA,NA,TRBV5-4,CASSIDRYQETQYF,TGTGCCAGCAGCATAGACAGATACCAAGAGACCCAGTACTTC
TRBJ1-6,NA,NA,TRBV5-1,CASRDTGTVGNSPLHF,TGCGCCAGCAGGGACACAGGGACCGTCGGTAATTCACCCCTCCACTTT